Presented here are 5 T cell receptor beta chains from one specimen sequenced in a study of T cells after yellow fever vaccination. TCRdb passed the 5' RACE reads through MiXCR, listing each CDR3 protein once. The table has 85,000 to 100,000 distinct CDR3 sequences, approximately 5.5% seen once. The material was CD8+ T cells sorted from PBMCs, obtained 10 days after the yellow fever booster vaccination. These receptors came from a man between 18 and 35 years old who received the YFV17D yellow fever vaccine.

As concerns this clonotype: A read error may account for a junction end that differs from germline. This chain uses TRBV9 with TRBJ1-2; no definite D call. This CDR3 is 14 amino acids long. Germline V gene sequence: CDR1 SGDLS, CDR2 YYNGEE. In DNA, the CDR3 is TGTGTCAGCAGCGTAACCGATGCCGGCTATGGCTACACCTTC. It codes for CVSSVTDAGYGYTF.

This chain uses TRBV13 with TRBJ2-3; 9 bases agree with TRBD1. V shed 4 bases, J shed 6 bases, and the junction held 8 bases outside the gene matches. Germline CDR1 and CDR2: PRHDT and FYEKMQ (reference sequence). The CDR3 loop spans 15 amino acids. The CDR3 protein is CASSSGDREGDTQYF. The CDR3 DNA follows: TGTGCCAGCAGCTCCGGGGACAGGGAAGGTGATACGCAGTATTTT.

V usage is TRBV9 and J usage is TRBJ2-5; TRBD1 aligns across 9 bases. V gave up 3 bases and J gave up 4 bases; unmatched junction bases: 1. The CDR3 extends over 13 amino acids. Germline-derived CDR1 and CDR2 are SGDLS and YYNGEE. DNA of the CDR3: TGTGCCAGCAGCGAGGACAGGGGAGAGACCCAGTACTTC. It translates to CASSEDRGETQYF.

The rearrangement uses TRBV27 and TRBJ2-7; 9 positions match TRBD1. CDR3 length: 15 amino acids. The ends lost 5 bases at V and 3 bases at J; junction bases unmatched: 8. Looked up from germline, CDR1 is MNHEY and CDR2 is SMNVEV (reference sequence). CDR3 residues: CASSQSGTGNYEQYV. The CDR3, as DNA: TGTGCCAGCAGTCAATCCGGGACAGGGAACTACGAGCAGTACGTC.

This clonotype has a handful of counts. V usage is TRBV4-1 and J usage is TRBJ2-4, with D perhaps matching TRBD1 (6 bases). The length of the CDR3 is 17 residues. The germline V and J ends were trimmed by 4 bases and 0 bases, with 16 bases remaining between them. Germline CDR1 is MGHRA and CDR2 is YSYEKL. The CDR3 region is CASSPRTAVPAKNIQYF. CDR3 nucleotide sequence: TGCGCCAGCAGCCCAAGGACAGCAGTGCCAGCCAAAAACATTCAGTACTTC.